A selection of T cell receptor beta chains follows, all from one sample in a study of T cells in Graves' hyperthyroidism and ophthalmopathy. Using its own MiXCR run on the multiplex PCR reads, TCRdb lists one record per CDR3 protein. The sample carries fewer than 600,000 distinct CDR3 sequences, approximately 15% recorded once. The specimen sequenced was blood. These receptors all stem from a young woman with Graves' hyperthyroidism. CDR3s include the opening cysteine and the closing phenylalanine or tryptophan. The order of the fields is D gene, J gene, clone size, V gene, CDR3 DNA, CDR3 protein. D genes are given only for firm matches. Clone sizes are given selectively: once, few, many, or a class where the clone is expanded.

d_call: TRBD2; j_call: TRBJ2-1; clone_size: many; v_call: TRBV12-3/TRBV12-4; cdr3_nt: TGTGCCAGCAGTTTGGCGTCTAGCGGCTACAATGAGCAGTTCTTC; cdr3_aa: CASSLASSGYNEQFF
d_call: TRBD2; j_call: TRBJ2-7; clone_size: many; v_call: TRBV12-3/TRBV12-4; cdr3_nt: TGTGCCAGCAGTTATCTGCCCGGGACTAGCGTATCCTACGAGCAGTACTTC; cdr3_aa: CASSYLPGTSVSYEQYF
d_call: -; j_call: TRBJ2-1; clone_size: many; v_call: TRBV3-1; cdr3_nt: TGTGCCAGCAGCCAAGGTGGAGGGGTCTACAATGAGCAGTTCTTC; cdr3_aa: CASSQGGGVYNEQFF
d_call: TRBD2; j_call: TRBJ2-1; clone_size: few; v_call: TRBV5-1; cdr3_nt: TGCGCCAGCAGCTTGGGCAGCGGGAGTTACGATGAGCAGTTCTTC; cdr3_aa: CASSLGSGSYDEQFF
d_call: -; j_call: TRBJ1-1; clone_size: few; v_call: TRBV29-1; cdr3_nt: TGCAGCGTTGCGGAAACCCTTGAAGCTTTCTTT; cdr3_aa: CSVAETLEAFF
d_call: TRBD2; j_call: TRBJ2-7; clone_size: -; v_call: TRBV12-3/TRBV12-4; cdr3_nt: TGTGCCAGTGGGACTAGCGGGAGGCTCGAGCAGTACTTC; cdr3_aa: CASGTSGRLEQYF
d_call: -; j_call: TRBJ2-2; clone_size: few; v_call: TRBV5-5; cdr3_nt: TGTGCCAGCAGCGAGGCCATGCATATCCTAGGCGCCGGGGAGCTGTTTTTT; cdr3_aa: CASSEAMHILGAGELFF
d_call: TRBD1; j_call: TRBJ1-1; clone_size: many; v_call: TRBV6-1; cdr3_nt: TGTGCCAGCAGTCGGGACAGGGGGTGGGCTGAAGCTTTCTTT; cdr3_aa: CASSRDRGWAEAFF
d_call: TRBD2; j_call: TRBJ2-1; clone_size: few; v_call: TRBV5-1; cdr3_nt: TGCGCCAGCAGCTTGGTGCCTAGCGGGAGCAATGAGCAGTTCTTC; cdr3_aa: CASSLVPSGSNEQFF
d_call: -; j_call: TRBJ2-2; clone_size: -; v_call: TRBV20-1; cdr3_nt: TGCAGTGCTAGTGGTCGAGGCTTAAACACCGGGGAGCTGTTTTTT; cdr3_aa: CSASGRGLNTGELFF
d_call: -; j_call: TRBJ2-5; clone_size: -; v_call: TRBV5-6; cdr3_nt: TGTGTCAGCAGCTTGTCGGAGGACTCCCAAGAGACCCAGTACTTC; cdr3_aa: CVSSLSEDSQETQYF
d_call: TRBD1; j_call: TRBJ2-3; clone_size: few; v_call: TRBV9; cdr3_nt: TGTGCCAGCTCAGGGACAGTTGCAGATACGCAGTATTTT; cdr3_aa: CASSGTVADTQYF
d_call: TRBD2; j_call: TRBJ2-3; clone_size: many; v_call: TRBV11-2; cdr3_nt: TGTGCCAGCAGCTTAAGGTGGGCGGGGACTAGCGACACGCAGTATTTT; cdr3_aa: CASSLRWAGTSDTQYF
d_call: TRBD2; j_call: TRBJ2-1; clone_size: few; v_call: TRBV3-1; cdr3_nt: TGTGCCAGCAGCCCATGGGACTATCTAACCTACAATGAGCAGTTCTTC; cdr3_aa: CASSPWDYLTYNEQFF
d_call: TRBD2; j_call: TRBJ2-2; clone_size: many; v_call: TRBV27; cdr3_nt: TGTGCCAGCAGTTTCCGGACTAGCGGGAGTGCCGGGGAGCTGTTTTTT; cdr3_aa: CASSFRTSGSAGELFF
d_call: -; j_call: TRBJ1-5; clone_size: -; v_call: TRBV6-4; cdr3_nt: TGTGCCAGCAGTGAGGGGTCGGGAGGGAATCAGCCCCAGCATTTT; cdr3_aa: CASSEGSGGNQPQHF
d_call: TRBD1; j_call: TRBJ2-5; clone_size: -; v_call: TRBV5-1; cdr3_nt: TGCGCCAGCAGCGCCAGCCTAAAAACAGGGGGCCAAGAGACCCAGTACTTC; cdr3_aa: CASSASLKTGGQETQYF
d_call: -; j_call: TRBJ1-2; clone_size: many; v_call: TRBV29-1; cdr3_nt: TGCAGCGTTGAACAGAAAGACTATGGCTACACCTTC; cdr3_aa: CSVEQKDYGYTF
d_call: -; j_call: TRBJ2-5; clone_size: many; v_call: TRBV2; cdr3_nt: TGTGCCAGCAGTGCTAGGGGATTAAGGGAGACCCAGTACTTC; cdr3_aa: CASSARGLRETQYF
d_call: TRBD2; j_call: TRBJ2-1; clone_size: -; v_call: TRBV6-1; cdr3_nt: TGTGCCAGCAGTGAACCCCCCTATTCACTAGCGGGAGAAAACAATGAGCAGTTCTTC; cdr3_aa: CASSEPPYSLAGENNEQFF
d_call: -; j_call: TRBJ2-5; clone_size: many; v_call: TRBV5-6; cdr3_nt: TGTGCCAGCAGCTTGGACAGGGCGACCCAGTACTTC; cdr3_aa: CASSLDRATQYF
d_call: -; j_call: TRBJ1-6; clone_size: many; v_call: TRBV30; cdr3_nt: TGTGCCTGGACAGTCGGGCTGAATTCACCCCTCCACTTT; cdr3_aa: CAWTVGLNSPLHF
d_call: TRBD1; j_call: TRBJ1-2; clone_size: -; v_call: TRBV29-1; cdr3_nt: TGCAGCGTTGAGGTCACAGGGGATGGCTACACCTTC; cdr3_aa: CSVEVTGDGYTF
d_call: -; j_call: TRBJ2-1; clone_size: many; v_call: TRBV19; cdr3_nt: TGTGCCAGTAGTATAGAGGGCAGGGAATCAGATGAGCAGTTCTTC; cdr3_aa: CASSIEGRESDEQFF
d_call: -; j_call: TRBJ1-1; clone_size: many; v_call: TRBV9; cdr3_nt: TGTGCCAGCAGCGAACACAGGGTACGGTACACTGAAGCTTTCTTT; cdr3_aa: CASSEHRVRYTEAFF
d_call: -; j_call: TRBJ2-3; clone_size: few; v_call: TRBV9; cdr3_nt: TGTGCCAGCAGCGTTAGCGGTTTTAGCACAGATACGCAGTATTTT; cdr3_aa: CASSVSGFSTDTQYF
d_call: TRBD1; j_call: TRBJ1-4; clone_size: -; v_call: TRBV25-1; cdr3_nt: TGTGCCAGCACGTTTTCGGGGACAGGGGCTGAAAAACTGTTTTTT; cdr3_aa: CASTFSGTGAEKLFF
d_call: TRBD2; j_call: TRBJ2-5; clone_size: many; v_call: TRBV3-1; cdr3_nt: TGTGCCAGCAGCAACCCGGGGGGGCACCTGGGGACCCAGTACTTC; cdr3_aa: CASSNPGGHLGTQYF
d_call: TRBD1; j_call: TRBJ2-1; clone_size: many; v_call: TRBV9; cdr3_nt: TGTGCCAGCAGCAATGACAGGGGGCCGACGAAATACAATGAGCAGTTCTTC; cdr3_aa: CASSNDRGPTKYNEQFF
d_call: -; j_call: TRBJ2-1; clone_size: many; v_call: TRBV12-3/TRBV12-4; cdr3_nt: TGTGCCAGCAGTTTTAAGCGGTACAATGAGCAGTTCTTC; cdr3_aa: CASSFKRYNEQFF
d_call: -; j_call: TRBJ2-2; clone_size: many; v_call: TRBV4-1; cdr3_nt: TGCGCCAGCAGCCAAGTAGACCTGGGGTTTCAGGCCGGGGAGCTGTTTTTT; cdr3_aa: CASSQVDLGFQAGELFF
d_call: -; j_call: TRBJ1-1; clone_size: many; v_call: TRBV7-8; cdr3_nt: TGTGCCAGCAGCACCCGACAGATAGCAGTTGACACTGAAGCTTTCTTT; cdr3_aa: CASSTRQIAVDTEAFF
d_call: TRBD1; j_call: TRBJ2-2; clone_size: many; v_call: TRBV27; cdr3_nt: TGTGCCAGCAGTCGAGGGGGCGGGGGGGAGCTGTTTTTT; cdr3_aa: CASSRGGGGELFF
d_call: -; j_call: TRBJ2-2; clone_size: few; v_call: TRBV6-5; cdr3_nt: TGTGCCAGCAGTCACCGGGACCGAGAGCTGTTTTTT; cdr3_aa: CASSHRDRELFF
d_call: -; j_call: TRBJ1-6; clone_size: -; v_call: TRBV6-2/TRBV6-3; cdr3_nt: TGTGCCACGGCCTCCAGGGGCGATTCACCCCTCCACTTT; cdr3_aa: CATASRGDSPLHF
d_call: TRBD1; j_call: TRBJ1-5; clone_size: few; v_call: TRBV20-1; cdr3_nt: TGCAGTGCTAGAGTCTCCGGGACAGCCAATCAGCCCCAGCATTTT; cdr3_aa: CSARVSGTANQPQHF
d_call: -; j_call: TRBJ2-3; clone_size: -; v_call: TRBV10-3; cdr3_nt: TGTGCCATCAGTGTAGGCAGGGGAACAGATACGCAGTATTTT; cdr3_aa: CAISVGRGTDTQYF
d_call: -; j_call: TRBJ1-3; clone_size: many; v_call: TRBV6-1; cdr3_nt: TGTGCCAGCAGTACACATTACCCGAGCTCTGGAAACACCATATATTTT; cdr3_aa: CASSTHYPSSGNTIYF
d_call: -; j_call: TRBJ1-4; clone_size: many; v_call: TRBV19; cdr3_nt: TGTGCCAGTAGTCATCGTGAAAAACTGTTTTTT; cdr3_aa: CASSHREKLFF
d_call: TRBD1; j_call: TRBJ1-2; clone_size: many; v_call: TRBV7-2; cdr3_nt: TGTGCCAGCAGCCCCTCGGGACAGGTCTATGGCTACACCTTC; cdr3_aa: CASSPSGQVYGYTF